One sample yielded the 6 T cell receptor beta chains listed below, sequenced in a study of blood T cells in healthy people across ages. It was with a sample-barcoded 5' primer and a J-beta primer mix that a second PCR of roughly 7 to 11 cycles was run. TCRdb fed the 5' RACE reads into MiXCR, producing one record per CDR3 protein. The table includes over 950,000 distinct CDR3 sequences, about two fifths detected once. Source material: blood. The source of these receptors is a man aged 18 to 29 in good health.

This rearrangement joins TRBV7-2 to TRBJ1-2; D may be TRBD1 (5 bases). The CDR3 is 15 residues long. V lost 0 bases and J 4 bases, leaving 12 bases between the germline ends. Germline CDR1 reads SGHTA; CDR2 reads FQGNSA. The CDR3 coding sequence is TGTGCCAGCAGCTTAGCTAGCTCGGGGCTCTATGGCTACACCTTC. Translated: CASSLASSGLYGYTF.

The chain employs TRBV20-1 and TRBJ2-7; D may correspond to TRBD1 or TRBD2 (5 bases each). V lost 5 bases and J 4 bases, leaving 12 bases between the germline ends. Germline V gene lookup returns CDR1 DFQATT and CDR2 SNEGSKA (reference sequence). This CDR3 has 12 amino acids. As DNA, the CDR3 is TGCAGTGCTCGGGACGAAACGTACGAGCAGTACTTC. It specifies CSARDETYEQYF.

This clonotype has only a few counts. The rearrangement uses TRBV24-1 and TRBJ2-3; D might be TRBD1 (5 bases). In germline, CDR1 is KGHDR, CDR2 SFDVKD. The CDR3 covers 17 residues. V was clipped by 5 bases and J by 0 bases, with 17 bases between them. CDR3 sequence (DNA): TGTGCCACCAGTGCCTCTTCCGGTGGGGCTAGCACAGATACGCAGTATTTT. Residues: CATSASSGGASTDTQYF.

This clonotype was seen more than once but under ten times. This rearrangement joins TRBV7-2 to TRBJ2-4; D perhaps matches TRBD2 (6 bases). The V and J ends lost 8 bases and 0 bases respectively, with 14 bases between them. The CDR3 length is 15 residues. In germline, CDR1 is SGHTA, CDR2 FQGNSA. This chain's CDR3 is CASSGTLGAKNIQYF. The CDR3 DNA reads TGTGCCAGCTCCGGGACTCTTGGAGCCAAAAACATTCAGTACTTC.

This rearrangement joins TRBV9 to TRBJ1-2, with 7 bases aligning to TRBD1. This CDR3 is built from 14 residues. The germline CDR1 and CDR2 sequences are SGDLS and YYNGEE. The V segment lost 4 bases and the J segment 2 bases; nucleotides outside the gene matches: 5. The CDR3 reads CASSSTQGNYGYTF. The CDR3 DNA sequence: TGTGCCAGCAGCTCCACACAGGGGAACTATGGCTACACCTTC. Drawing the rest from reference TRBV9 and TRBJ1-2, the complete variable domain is DSGVTQTPKHLITATGQRVTLRCSPRSGDLSVYWYQQSLDQGLQFLIQYYNGEERAKGNILERFSAQQFPDLHSELNLSSLELGDSALYFCASSSTQGNYGYTFGSGTRLTVV.

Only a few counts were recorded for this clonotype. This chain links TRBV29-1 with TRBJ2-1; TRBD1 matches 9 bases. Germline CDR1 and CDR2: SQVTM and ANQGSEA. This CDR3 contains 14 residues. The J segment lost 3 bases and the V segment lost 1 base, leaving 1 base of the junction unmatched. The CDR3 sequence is CSVEGQGGYNEQFF. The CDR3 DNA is TGCAGCGTTGAAGGACAGGGGGGCTACAATGAGCAGTTCTTC.